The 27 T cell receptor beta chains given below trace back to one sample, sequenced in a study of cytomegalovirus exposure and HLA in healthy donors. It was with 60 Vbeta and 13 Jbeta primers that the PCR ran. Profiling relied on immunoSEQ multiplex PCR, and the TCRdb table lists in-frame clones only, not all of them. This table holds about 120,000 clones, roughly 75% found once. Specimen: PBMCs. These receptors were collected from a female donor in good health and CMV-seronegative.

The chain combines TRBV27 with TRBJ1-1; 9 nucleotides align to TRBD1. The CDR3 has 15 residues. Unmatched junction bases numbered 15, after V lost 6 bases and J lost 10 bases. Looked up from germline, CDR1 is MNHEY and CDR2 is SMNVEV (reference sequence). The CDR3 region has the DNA TGTGCCAGCAGGGGACGGACAGGGGCGACTGGTAGAGCTTTCTTT. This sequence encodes CASRGRTGATGRAFF.

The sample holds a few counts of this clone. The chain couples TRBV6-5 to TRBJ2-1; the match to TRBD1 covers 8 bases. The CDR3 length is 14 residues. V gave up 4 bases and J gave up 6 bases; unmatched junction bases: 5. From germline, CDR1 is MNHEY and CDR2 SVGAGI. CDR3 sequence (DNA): TGTGCCAGCAGTTTTGGACAGGGCCGCAATGAGCAGTTCTTC. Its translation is CASSFGQGRNEQFF.

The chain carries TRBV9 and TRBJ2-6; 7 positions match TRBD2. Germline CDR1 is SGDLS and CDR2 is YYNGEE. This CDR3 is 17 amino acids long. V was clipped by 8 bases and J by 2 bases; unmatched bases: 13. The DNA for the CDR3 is TGTGCCAGTAAAGACCGGGGGGTAGAAGCTGGGGCCAACGTCCTGACTTTC. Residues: CASKDRGVEAGANVLTF.

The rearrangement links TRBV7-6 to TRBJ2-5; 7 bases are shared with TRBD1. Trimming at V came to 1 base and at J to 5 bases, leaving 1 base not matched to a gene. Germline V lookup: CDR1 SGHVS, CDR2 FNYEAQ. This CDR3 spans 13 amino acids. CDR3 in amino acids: CASSLGQGETQYF. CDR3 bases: TGTGCCAGCAGCTTAGGACAGGGCGAGACCCAGTACTTC. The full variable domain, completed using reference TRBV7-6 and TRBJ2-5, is GAGVSQSPRYKVTKRGQDVALRCDPISGHVSLYWYRQALGQGPEFLTYFNYEAQQDKSGLPNDRFSAERPEGSISTLTIQRTEQRDSAMYRCASSLGQGETQYFGPGTRLLVL.

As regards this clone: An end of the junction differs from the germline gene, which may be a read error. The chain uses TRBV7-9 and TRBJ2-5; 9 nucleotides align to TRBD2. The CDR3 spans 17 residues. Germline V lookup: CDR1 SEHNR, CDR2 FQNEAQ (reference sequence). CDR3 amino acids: CSSSLGLASSQRETQYF. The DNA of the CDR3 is TGTTCCAGCAGCTTGGGACTAGCTTCTTCTCAGCGGGAGACCCAGTACTTC.

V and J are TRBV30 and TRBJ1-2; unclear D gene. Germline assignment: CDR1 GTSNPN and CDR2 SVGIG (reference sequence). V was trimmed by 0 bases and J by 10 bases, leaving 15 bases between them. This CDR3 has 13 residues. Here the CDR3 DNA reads TGTGCCTGGAGTGTGAGGCAGCGAGGAAACTACACCTTC. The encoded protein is CAWSVRQRGNYTF.

The DNA of the CDR3 is TGTGCCAGCAGCTCAACGGCGGGTGAGCAGTACTTC. It yields the protein CASSSTAGEQYF. The chain links TRBV6-5 to TRBJ2-7; D is possibly TRBD2 (5 bases). The germline V gene encodes CDR1 MNHEY and CDR2 SVGAGI. This CDR3 is built from 12 residues. The germline V and J ends were trimmed by 6 bases and 7 bases, with 13 bases remaining between them.

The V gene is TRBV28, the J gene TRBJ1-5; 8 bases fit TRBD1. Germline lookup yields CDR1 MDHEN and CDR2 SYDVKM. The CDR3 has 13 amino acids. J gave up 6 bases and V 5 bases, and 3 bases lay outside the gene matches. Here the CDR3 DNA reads TGTGCCAGCAGTAGACAGGGGTTTCAGCCCCAGCATTTT. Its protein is CASSRQGFQPQHF.

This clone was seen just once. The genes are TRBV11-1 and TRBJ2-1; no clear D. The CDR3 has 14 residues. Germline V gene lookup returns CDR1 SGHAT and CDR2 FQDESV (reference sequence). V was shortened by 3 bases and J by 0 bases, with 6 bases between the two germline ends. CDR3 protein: CASSFLSSYNEQFF. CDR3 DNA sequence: TGTGCCAGCAGCTTCCTTAGCTCCTACAATGAGCAGTTCTTC.

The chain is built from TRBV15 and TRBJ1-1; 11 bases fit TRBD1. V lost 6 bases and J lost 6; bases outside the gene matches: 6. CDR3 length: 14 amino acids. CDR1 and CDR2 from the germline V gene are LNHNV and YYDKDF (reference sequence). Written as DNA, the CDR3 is TGTGCCACCAGTCCGGACAGGGGGCGGCCTGAAGCTTTCTTT. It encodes CATSPDRGRPEAFF.

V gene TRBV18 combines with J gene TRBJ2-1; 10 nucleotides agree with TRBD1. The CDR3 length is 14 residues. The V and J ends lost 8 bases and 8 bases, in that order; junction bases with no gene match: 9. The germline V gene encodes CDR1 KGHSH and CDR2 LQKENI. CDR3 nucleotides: TGTGCCAGCAGCCGGGACAGGGGATACCATGAGCAGTTCTTC. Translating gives CASSRDRGYHEQFF.

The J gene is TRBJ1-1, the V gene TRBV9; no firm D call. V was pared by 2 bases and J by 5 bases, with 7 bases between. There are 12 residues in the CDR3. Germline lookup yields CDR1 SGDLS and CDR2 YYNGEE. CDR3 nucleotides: TGTGCCAGCAGCGTTACAGAGACTGAAGCTTTCTTT. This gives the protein CASSVTETEAFF.

CDR3 region: CASSGGVSYNEQFF. The CDR3 region has the DNA TGCGCCAGCAGCGGTGGAGTCTCCTACAATGAGCAGTTCTTC. The chain has TRBV5-1 and TRBJ2-1; D not certain. Germline-derived CDR1 and CDR2 are SGHRS and YFSETQ. The CDR3 is 14 residues long. Trimming took 4 bases from V and 0 from J, leaving 8 bases between them.

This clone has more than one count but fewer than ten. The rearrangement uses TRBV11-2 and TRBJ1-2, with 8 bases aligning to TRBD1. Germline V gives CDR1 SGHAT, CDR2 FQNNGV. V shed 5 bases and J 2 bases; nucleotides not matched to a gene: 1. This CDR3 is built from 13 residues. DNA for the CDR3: TGTGCCAGCAGCCGACAGGGGAACTATGGCTACACCTTC. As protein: CASSRQGNYGYTF.

CDR3 nucleotide sequence: TGTGCCAGCTCACCTCCCCTTGAAGCTTTCTTT. This codes for CASSPPLEAFF. The genes are TRBV18 and TRBJ1-1; no definite D call. This CDR3 has 11 amino acids. V shed 3 bases and J shed 7 bases, with 6 bases lying between them. Germline V lookup: CDR1 KGHSH, CDR2 LQKENI.

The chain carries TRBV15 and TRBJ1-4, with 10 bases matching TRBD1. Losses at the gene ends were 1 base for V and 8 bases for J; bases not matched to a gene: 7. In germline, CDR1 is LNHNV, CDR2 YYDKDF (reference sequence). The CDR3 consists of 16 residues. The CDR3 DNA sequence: TGTGCCACCAGCAGAGCCGGGACAGGGGATTACGAAAAACTGTTTTTT. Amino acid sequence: CATSRAGTGDYEKLFF.

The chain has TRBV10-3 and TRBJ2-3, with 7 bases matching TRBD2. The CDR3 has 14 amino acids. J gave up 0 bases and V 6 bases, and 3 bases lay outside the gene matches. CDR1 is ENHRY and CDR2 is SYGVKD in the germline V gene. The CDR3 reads CAIRSGESTDTQYF. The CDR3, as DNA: TGTGCCATCAGGAGCGGGGAAAGCACAGATACGCAGTATTTT.

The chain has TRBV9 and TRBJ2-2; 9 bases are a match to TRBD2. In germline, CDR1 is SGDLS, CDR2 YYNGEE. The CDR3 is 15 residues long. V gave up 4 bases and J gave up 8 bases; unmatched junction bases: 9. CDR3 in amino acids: CASSTGLAPEGELFF. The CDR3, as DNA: TGTGCCAGCAGCACCGGACTAGCGCCGGAAGGGGAGCTGTTTTTT.

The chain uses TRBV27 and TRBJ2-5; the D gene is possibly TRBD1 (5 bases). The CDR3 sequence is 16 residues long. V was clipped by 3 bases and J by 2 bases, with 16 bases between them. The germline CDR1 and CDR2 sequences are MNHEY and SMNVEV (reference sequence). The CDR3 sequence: CASSFTFGQGQETQYF. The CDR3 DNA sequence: TGTGCCAGCAGTTTTACCTTCGGGCAGGGTCAAGAGACCCAGTACTTC.

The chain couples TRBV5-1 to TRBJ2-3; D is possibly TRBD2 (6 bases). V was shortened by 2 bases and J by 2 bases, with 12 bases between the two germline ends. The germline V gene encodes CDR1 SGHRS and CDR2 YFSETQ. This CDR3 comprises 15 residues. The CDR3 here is CASSFSGALTDTQYF. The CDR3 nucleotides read TGCGCCAGCAGCTTTAGCGGAGCACTCACAGATACGCAGTATTTT.

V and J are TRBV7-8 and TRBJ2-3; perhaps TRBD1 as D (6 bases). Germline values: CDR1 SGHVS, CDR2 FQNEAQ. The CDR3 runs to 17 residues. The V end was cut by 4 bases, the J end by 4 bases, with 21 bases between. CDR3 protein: CASSSGWDTSPPDTQYF. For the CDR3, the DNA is TGTGCCAGCAGCTCGGGATGGGACACAAGTCCCCCAGATACGCAGTATTTT.

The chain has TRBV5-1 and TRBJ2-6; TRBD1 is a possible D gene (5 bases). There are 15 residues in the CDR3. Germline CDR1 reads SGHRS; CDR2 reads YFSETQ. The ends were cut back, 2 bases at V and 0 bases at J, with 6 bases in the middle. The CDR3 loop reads CASSLQDSGANVLTF. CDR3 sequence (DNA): TGCGCCAGCAGCTTACAGGACTCTGGGGCCAACGTCCTGACTTTC.

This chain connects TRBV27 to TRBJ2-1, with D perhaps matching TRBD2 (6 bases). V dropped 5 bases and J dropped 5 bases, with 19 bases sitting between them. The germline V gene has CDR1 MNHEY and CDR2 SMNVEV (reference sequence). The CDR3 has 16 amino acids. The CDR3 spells CASSPWRRDLHNEQFF. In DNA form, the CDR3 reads TGTGCCAGCAGTCCCTGGAGGCGGGACCTGCACAATGAGCAGTTCTTC.

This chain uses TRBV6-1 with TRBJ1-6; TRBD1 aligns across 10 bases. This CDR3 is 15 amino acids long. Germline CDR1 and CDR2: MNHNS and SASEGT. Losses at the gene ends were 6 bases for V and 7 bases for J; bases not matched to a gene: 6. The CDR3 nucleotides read TGTGCCAGCAGGGAACCGGGACAGGGGAATTCACCCCTCCACTTT. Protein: CASREPGQGNSPLHF.

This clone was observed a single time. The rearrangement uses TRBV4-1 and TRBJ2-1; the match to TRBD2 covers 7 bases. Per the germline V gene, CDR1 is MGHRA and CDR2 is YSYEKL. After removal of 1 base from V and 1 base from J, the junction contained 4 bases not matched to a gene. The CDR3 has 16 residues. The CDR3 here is CASSQVPGGSYNEQFF. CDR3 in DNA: TGCGCCAGCAGCCAAGTGCCGGGGGGTTCCTACAATGAGCAGTTCTTC.

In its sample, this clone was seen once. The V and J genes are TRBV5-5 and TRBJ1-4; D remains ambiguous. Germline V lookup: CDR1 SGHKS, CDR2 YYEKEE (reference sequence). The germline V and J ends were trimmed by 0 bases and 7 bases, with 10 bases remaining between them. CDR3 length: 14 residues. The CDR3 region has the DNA TGTGCCAGCAGCTTGGTCTGGGAGGGTGAAAAACTGTTTTTT. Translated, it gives CASSLVWEGEKLFF.

As DNA, the CDR3 is TGTGCCAGCAGCTTAGCAGGGACTATCTACAATGAGCAGTTCTTC. Its protein product is CASSLAGTIYNEQFF. The chain uses TRBV7-9 and TRBJ2-1; 7 nucleotides match TRBD2. The CDR3 has 15 amino acids. With 0 bases clipped from V and 3 bases from J, the junction kept 2 bases outside the gene matches. Germline V gives CDR1 SEHNR, CDR2 FQNEAQ (reference sequence).